This T cell receptor beta chain was captured by sequencing in a study of shared clonotypes between healthy human individuals. Findings and limits, study-wide: Clonotypes not shared had lower generation probabilities than those common to all four donors.

Every immunoSEQ plate was one replicate of a subset's evenly spread DNA. Generated by immunoSEQ multiplex PCR, the TCRdb table keeps only in-frame clones and is missing some. The sample yields approximately 330,000 clones, over 70% seen once. CD4+ cells were split into CD45RA+ naive and CD45RA-negative memory subsets. Germline loops: CDR1 MNHNY, CDR2 SVGAGI (reference sequence). The CDR3 length is 13 residues. V gave up 5 bases and J gave up 4 bases, with 12 bases separating them. This clone came up once. Antigen specificity is unknown. The rearrangement joins TRBV6-6 to TRBJ2-7; no reliable D call. The sequence was obtained from a man aged 30 to 39 in good health. The material sequenced was memory CD4+ T cells sorted from blood. Subset here: CD45RA-negative fraction. Here the CDR3 DNA reads TGTGCCAGCAGTCGCGGTGGGTTGTACGAGCAGTACTTC. This gives the protein CASSRGGLYEQYF.